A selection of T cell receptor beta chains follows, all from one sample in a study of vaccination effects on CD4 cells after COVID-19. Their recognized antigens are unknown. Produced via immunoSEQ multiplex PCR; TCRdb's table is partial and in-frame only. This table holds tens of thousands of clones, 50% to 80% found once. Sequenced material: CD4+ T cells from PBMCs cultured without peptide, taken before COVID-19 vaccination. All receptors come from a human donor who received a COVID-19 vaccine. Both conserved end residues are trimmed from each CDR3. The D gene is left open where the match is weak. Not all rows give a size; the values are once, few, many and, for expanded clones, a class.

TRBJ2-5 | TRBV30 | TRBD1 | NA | AWIPRGQGAWQTQY
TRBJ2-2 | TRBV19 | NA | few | ASSIDSTTSANTGELF
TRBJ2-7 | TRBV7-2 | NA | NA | ASSGQGGAAYEQY
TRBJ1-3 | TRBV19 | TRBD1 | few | ASSIRGPGAGNTIY
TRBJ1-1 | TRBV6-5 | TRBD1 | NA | ASSSRGHTEAF
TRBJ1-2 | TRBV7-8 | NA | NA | ASSPSGRVNYGYT
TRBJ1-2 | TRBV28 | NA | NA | ASSPGTDYGYT
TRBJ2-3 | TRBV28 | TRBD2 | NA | ASSPQGLAGGPGTDTQY
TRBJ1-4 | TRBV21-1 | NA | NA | ASSPNEKLF
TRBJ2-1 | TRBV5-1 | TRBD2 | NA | ASSRGTSGRPTSSYNEQF
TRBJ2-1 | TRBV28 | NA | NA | ASSDLGLKSSYNEQF
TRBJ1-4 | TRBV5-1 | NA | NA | ASSLVEGGKGKLF
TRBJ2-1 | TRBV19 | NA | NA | ASSLQVANFNEQF
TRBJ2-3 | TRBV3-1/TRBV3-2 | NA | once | ASSQGPLVDTQY
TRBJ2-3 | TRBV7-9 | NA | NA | ASSLDGTTDTQY
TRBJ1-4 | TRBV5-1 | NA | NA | ASSPGGMNEKLF
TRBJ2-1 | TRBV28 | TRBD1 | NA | ASRGTGRVEQF
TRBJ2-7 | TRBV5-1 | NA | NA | ASSLGPTSSSEQY
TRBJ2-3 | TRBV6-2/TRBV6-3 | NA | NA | ASSDTDTQY
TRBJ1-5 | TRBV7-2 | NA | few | ARTGNQPQH
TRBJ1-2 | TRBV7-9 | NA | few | ASGQSGGPARGYT
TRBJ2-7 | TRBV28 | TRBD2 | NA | ASSFTGGTSGTYEQY
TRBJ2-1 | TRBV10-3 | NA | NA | AIRGTSEFYEQF
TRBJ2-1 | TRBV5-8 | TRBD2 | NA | ASSLRWAGGNEQF
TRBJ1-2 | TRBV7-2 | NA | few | ASSNTGVGGYT
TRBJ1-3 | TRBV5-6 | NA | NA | ASSLARGSGNTIY
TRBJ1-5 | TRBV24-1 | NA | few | ATSPGSGGNQPQH
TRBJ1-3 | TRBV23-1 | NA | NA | ASSLDCYSGNTIY
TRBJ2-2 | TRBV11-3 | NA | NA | ASSSDREAGELF
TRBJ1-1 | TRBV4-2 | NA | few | ASSQDWATGAF
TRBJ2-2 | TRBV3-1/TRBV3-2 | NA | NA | ASVPSGLTGELF
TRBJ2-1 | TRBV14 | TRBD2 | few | ASRHSSGDLYNEQF
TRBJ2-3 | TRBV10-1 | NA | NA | ASSVSPRGGPGEDTQY
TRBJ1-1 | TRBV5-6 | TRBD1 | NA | ASSLTGARVTEAF
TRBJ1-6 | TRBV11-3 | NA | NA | ASSLTGDGYSPLH
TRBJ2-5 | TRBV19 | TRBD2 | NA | ASSTLRGEETQY
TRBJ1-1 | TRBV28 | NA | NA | ASKSTNTEAF
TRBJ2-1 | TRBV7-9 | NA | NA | ASSLESWGNNEQF
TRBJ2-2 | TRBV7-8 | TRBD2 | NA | ASSRRSRGLAGATGELF
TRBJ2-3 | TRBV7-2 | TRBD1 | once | ASSFLGQVSTDTQY
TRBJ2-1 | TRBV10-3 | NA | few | AISESKVNNEQF
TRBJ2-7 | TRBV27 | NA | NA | ASSSRDRSYEQY
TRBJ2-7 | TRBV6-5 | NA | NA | ASSPMGSYEQY
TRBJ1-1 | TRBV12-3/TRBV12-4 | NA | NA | ASTQNPGSEAF
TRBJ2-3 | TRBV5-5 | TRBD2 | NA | ASSFFSGPTDTQY
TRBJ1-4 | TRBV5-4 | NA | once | ASSTQGKNEKLF
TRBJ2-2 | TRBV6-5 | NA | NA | ASSFRGVLNTGELF
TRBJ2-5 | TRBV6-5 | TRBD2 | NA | ASSTGTSGETQY
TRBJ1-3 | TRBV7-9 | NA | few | ASSSSHRGNTIY
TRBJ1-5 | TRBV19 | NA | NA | ASADNSNQPQH
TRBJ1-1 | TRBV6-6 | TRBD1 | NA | ASSWPGDRNTEAF
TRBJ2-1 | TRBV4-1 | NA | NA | ASSQDSLSSYNEQF
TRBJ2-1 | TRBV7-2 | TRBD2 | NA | ASSLAGLAGAVEQF
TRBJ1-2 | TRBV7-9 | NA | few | ASSLRAGSYGYT
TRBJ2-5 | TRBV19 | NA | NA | ASNSGRGETQY